This section outlines one T cell receptor (beta chain) sequence together with its context. The antigen remains undetermined. Profiling relied on immunoSEQ multiplex PCR, and the TCRdb table lists in-frame clones only, not all of them. The sample includes 450 to 600 clones, about nine tenths of them seen just once. This sample is part of a study of brain metastases from non-small cell lung cancer. General study points: Metastases had sparse T cells but largely shared repertoires with primaries. In about 60% of brain metastases, T-cell clones were expanded compared with matched primary tumors.

The V end lost 1 base, the J end lost 6 bases, and 7 bases lay between the germline ends. Per the germline V gene, CDR1 is SGHTA and CDR2 is FQGNSA. The CDR3 length is 13 residues. This TCR was recovered from a donor at least 40 years old with non-small cell lung cancer. V and J are TRBV7-2 and TRBJ1-3, with D tentatively TRBD1 (5 bases). The sample was tissue from a brain metastasis. CDR3 sequence: CASSLGRVNTIYF. Here the CDR3 DNA reads TGTGCCAGCAGCTTAGGCAGGGTAAACACCATATATTTT.